Listed below are T cell receptor beta chains from one sample, sequenced in a study of blood T cell repertoires in COVID-19. Generated by immunoSEQ multiplex PCR, the TCRdb table keeps only in-frame clones and is missing some. The sample has around 97,000 clones, 70% to 85% seen once; the top ten hold more than 9%. The sequencing input was peripheral blood. All receptors derive from a man aged 65 to 85 with acute or convalescent COVID-19. CDR3s include the opening cysteine and the closing phenylalanine or tryptophan. A D gene is named only where the DNA matches it firmly. Rows give clone size only sometimes, using once, few, many, or a class for an expanded clone.

clone size	V gene	J gene	D gene	CDR3 DNA	CDR3 protein
NA	TRBV20-1	TRBJ2-7	TRBD2	TGCAGTGCTAGTGCGGCTAGCGGGGGCCTAGAGCAGTACTTC	CSASAASGGLEQYF
NA	TRBV4-2	TRBJ2-7	NA	TGTGCCAGCAGCCAAGGGGCGAGTTTAGACCGCGAGCAGTACTTC	CASSQGASLDREQYF
NA	TRBV5-1	TRBJ2-5	NA	TGCGCCAGCCGCCTCCTGACTAGTTTTGAAGAGACCCAGTACTTC	CASRLLTSFEETQYF
once	TRBV28	TRBJ2-7	TRBD2	TGTGCCAGCAGTTTATGGGGGACTAGCGGGAACTACGAGCAGTACTTC	CASSLWGTSGNYEQYF
NA	TRBV28	TRBJ2-7	NA	TGTGCCAGCACCAGCGGAACCTACGAGCAGTACTTC	CASTSGTYEQYF
NA	TRBV5-1	TRBJ2-7	NA	TGCGCCAGCGCTCCCCTGGCACCTTGGGAGCAGTACTTC	CASAPLAPWEQYF
NA	TRBV6-5	TRBJ1-1	NA	TGTGCCAGCAGTTACTCGAGAGCAAAGACCGAGGTTTTCTTT	CASSYSRAKTEVFF
NA	TRBV14	TRBJ2-1	TRBD2	TGTGCCAGCAGCCGGTATAATCCTTTCCGGGCCACGGGAGGAGACAATGAGCAGTTCTTC	CASSRYNPFRATGGDNEQFF
NA	TRBV18	TRBJ1-2	TRBD1	TGTGCCAGCTCACCACCACCCCAACAGGGGGAAGGCTACACCTTC	CASSPPPQQGEGYTF
once	TRBV13	TRBJ2-5	NA	TGTGCCAGCAGCTCATGGACAGAATCCGTCGAGACCCAGTACTTC	CASSSWTESVETQYF
NA	TRBV11-2	TRBJ1-2	TRBD1	TGTGCCAGCAGCTTAGGACAGGGATATGGCTACACCTTC	CASSLGQGYGYTF
NA	TRBV7-9	TRBJ1-1	NA	TGTGCCAGCAGCCTTTCTACGATGTATGGCACTGAAGCTTTCTTT	CASSLSTMYGTEAFF
NA	TRBV7-9	TRBJ1-2	TRBD1	TGTGCCAGCAGCTTCCGACAGGGGAGTGGCTACACCTTC	CASSFRQGSGYTF
NA	TRBV7-9	TRBJ2-2	TRBD1	TGTGCCAGCAGCCCGAGAAGACAGGGAAGTTGGACCGGGGAGCTGTTTTTT	CASSPRRQGSWTGELFF
NA	TRBV9	TRBJ2-7	NA	TGTGCCAGCAGCCCAACTGGCTACGAGCAGTACTTC	CASSPTGYEQYF
NA	TRBV19	TRBJ2-7	NA	TGTGCCAGTAGCAGACTAGATCCCCCCTACGAGCAGTACTTC	CASSRLDPPYEQYF
NA	TRBV11-1	TRBJ2-7	TRBD2	TGTGCCAGCAGCTTAGGGGAGGGCGCCTCCGCTTACGAGCAGTACTTC	CASSLGEGASAYEQYF
NA	TRBV7-9	TRBJ1-5	NA	TGTGCCAGCAGCCTCGACACCCTCAATCAGCCCCAGCATTTT	CASSLDTLNQPQHF
NA	TRBV19	TRBJ2-1	TRBD1	TGTGCCAGTGACACAACCGGGACAGGTTTAACTGAGCAGTTCTTC	CASDTTGTGLTEQFF
few	TRBV9	TRBJ1-6	TRBD1	TGTGCCAGCAGCGCGGCTCGACAGGGTGGTTCACCCCTCCACTTT	CASSAARQGGSPLHF
NA	TRBV5-4	TRBJ2-3	TRBD2	TGTGCCAGCAGCTTCGGGAGGGCCGGCGCAGATACGCAGTATTTT	CASSFGRAGADTQYF
NA	TRBV3-1/TRBV3-2	TRBJ2-2	NA	TGTGCCAGCCGAATTCAGCGTGCCGGGGAGCTGTTTTTT	CASRIQRAGELFF
NA	TRBV18	TRBJ1-1	TRBD1	TGTGCCAGCTCACCGCGACAGGGAGATGGGAACACTGAAGCTTTCTTT	CASSPRQGDGNTEAFF
NA	TRBV19	TRBJ2-2	NA	TGTGCCAGTAGGCCTACTAGGAACACCGGGGAGCTGTTTTTT	CASRPTRNTGELFF
NA	TRBV11-2	TRBJ2-5	NA	TGTGCCAGCAGCACGCCGACAGTACAAGAGACCCAGTACTTC	CASSTPTVQETQYF
NA	TRBV5-1	TRBJ1-4	NA	TGCGCCAGCAGCTTGAGGACAGCCCTGGCAACTAATGAAAAACTGTTTTTT	CASSLRTALATNEKLFF
NA	TRBV11-1	TRBJ2-7	NA	TGTGCCAGCAGCTTAGACTGGCAGGGCGAGCAGTACTTC	CASSLDWQGEQYF
NA	TRBV5-8	TRBJ1-4	NA	TGTGCCAGCAGCCCCAACAGGGTCTCGAATGAAAAACTGTTTTTT	CASSPNRVSNEKLFF
NA	TRBV5-1	TRBJ1-1	NA	TGCGCCAGCAGCTTTGACAGTCTTAAGGGTACTGAAGCTTTCTTT	CASSFDSLKGTEAFF
NA	TRBV27	TRBJ2-3	TRBD1	TGTGCCAGCAGTACACCGGGACAGGGCTACACAGATACGCAGTATTTT	CASSTPGQGYTDTQYF
NA	TRBV6-6	TRBJ2-7	NA	TGTGCCAGCAGTTCGGACAGCTACGAGCAGTACTTC	CASSSDSYEQYF
few	TRBV5-1	TRBJ2-3	TRBD1	TGCGCCAGCAGCCCTGGGACAGGGGACACAGATACGCAGTATTTT	CASSPGTGDTDTQYF
NA	TRBV7-8	TRBJ2-2	NA	TGTGCCAGCAGCTTAGTCTCCCCCGGGGAGCTGTTTTTT	CASSLVSPGELFF
NA	TRBV5-1	TRBJ1-2	NA	TGCGCCAGCACGATTCCCGGAGGGAGCGGCTACACCTTC	CASTIPGGSGYTF
NA	TRBV7-9	TRBJ2-5	TRBD2	TGTGCCAGCAGCACCGGGACGGGGGGAGAGACCCAGTACTTC	CASSTGTGGETQYF
NA	TRBV7-9	TRBJ1-1	TRBD1	TGTGCCAGCAGCCTCGAGGGACAGGAAGCTTTCTTT	CASSLEGQEAFF
NA	TRBV6-2/TRBV6-3	TRBJ2-5	NA	TGTGCCAGCAGTTACGCCCTAGACCCCCGAACCCAGTACTTC	CASSYALDPRTQYF
NA	TRBV5-8	TRBJ1-2	TRBD1	TGTGCCAGCAGCCAGCGGGGACAGGGAACCGGTGGCTACACCTTC	CASSQRGQGTGGYTF
NA	TRBV2	TRBJ2-7	NA	TGTGCCAGCAGTGTTGGTGACACCGACTACGAGCAGTACTTC	CASSVGDTDYEQYF
NA	TRBV10-3	TRBJ2-3	TRBD2	TGTGCCATCAGTACGGCTAGCGGGACTACAGATACGCAGTATTTT	CAISTASGTTDTQYF
NA	TRBV15	TRBJ2-3	NA	TGTGCCACCAGCAGAGACGGCGGGAGCACAGATACGCAGTATTTT	CATSRDGGSTDTQYF
NA	TRBV20-1	TRBJ1-2	NA	TGCAGTGTGTTAGAAAACTATGGCTACACCTTC	CSVLENYGYTF
NA	TRBV5-6	TRBJ2-1	NA	TGTGCCAGCAGCTTAGGACAGTACAATGAGCAGTTCTTC	CASSLGQYNEQFF
NA	TRBV28	TRBJ1-2	NA	TGTGCCAGCAGGCTAACAGGGTCTAGCTATGGCTACACCTTC	CASRLTGSSYGYTF
once	TRBV19	TRBJ2-4	TRBD2	TGTGCCAGTAGAAGGGAGGGAGCGGGAAACATTCAGTACTTC	CASRREGAGNIQYF
NA	TRBV5-1	TRBJ2-1	TRBD1	TGCGCCAGCGGGACAGGGGCTTTTTTTTCCTACAATGAGCAGTTCTTC	CASGTGAFFSYNEQFF